This TCR beta chain was captured by sequencing in a study of blood T cell repertoires in COVID-19. Study background: Acute-phase and convalescent COVID-19 samples originated in the United States, Italy and Spain. The cDNA or gDNA used as material had been derived from T cells, B-cell-depleted T cells, or PBMCs.

The data were produced by immunoSEQ multiplex PCR, yet TCRdb's version contains in-frame clones alone and is incomplete. The sample has approximately 25,000 clones, 92% seen once; the top ten hold 25% to 35%. CDR1 and CDR2 from the germline V gene are MNHEY and SVGAGI. The trim removed 6 bases at V and 3 bases at J, leaving 9 bases unmatched. The CDR3 is made up of 15 amino acids. V is TRBV6-5 and J is TRBJ2-7, with TRBD1 matching over 9 bases. This receptor was taken from a man aged 65-85 years with active COVID-19. Source material: peripheral blood. The CDR3 DNA sequence: TGTGCCAGCAGCCCCGGGGGACAGGGCTTCTACGAGCAGTACTTC. As protein: CASSPGGQGFYEQYF.